This T cell receptor (beta chain) originates from a study of blood T cell repertoires in COVID-19. Study background: Samples of COVID-19 (acute and convalescent) were obtained from the United States, Italy and Spain. The cDNA or gDNA used as material had been derived from T cells, B-cell-depleted T cells, or PBMCs.

Original processing notes: Using reference gene primer amplification, nucleated cell counts were estimated. TCRdb's copy holds only in-frame clones and misses some; the assay was immunoSEQ multiplex PCR. V and J calls and clone size are copied from that table; D and trimming were computed from the DNA. The sample lists about 220,000 clones, 70% to 90% occurring once. CDR3 length: 15 residues. The ends lost 4 bases at V and 2 bases at J; junction bases unmatched: 5. Germline V CDR1 and CDR2: LNHDA, SQIVND (reference sequence). The sequence derives from a human donor in a cohort sampled during active COVID-19. Sequences were obtained from peripheral blood. The chain has TRBV19 and TRBJ2-3; TRBD1 matches at 8 bases. The CDR3 is CASSTPGQVTDTQYF. As DNA, the CDR3 is TGTGCCAGTAGTACTCCGGGACAGGTCACAGATACGCAGTATTTT.